These T cell receptor beta chains were read from a single sample in a study of cytomegalovirus exposure and HLA in healthy donors. The method was immunoSEQ multiplex PCR; TCRdb's version includes in-frame clones alone and lacks a portion of them. The data hold roughly 150,000 clones, with 75% to 90% observed a single time. Sequencing input: PBMCs. The receptors come from a male donor in good health and CMV-seronegative. Both conserved end residues are trimmed from each CDR3. The D gene is left open where the match is weak.

>TRBV2|-
ASSEDGHQYGYT
>TRBV29-1|TRBD1
SVEVGQGTLETQY
>TRBV5-1|TRBD1
ASSRQGRNTEAF
>TRBV11-1|-
ASSPGGLVGELF
>TRBV6-1|TRBD1
ASRPGQGIWTEAF
>TRBV7-2|-
ASSLDVIYEQY
>TRBV9|TRBD1
ASSVATDRGDEQY
>TRBV5-1|-
ASSSPGAETRQETQY
>TRBV5-4|TRBD1
ASSFGTGQGDYEQY
>TRBV5-1|-
ASSLSPGGYGYT
>TRBV6-5|-
ASSYEGTGEAF
>TRBV19|-
ASKLTGAYEQY
>TRBV30|TRBD1
AWSRPGTGNYGYT
>TRBV28|TRBD1
AIQPGQGEEQY
>TRBV10-1|-
ASSIPTNTGELF
>TRBV7-9|TRBD1
ASSSTGGRVTEAF
>TRBV7-8|TRBD1
ASSIRQGAHSPLH
>TRBV11-2|-
ASSLATASYNEQF
>TRBV5-6|-
ASSSQQGTSTDTQY
>TRBV7-9|-
ASSLGQGGEKLF
>TRBV19|-
ASSMARMLTGELF
>TRBV2|TRBD1
ASRGQGAGYT
>TRBV6-1|TRBD1
ASSEGQGWNEQF
>TRBV2|TRBD1
ASRARLQGSAEAF
>TRBV19|TRBD1
ASSGPTGAGYYEQY
>TRBV27|TRBD1
ASSTQGRAQETQY
>TRBV15|-
ATSRDRATMAQH
>TRBV7-2|-
ASSRRGDLNTEAF
>TRBV7-9|-
ASSLEVRGVSAF
>TRBV7-2|TRBD2
ASSLRRGTSGTSYEQY
>TRBV30|-
AWSPWGGTEAF
>TRBV7-8|TRBD1
ASNRDRVSEQY
>TRBV10-2|TRBD1
ASSEGFDRGFYGYT
>TRBV11-3|TRBD1
ASSGTGGETQY
>TRBV6-1|-
ASSDGWTMDNLH
>TRBV4-1|-
ASSHKINTEAF
>TRBV4-1|-
ASSPRQISGANVLT
>TRBV30|-
AWSIALETQY
>TRBV29-1|-
SVARLNTEAF
>TRBV29-1|-
SVAPRQIYGYT
>TRBV19|-
ASSKPTGPSTDTQY
>TRBV4-1|TRBD1
ASSGRQGRTTEAF
>TRBV25-1|-
ASSEYGVAKQETQY
>TRBV19|TRBD1
ASSTAGQPNTIY